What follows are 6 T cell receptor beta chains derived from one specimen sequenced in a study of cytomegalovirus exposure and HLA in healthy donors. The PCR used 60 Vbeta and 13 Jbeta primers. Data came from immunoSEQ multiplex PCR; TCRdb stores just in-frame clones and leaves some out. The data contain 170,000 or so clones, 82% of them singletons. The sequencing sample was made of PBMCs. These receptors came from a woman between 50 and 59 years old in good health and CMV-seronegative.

The CDR3: CASSFLPAGGAYNEQFF. The CDR3 nucleotides are TGTGCCAGCAGCTTTCTGCCCGCCGGGGGGGCCTACAATGAGCAGTTCTTC. The chain links TRBV7-3 to TRBJ2-1; 8 nucleotides align to TRBD2. The CDR3 consists of 17 residues. The trim removed 3 bases at V and 2 bases at J, leaving 9 bases unmatched. Germline values: CDR1 SGHTA, CDR2 FQGTGA.

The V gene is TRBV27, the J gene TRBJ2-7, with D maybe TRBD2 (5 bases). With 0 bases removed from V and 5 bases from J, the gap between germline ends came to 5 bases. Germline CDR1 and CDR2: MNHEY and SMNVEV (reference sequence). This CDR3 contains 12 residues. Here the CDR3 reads CASSLSGDEQYF. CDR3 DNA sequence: TGTGCCAGCAGTTTATCCGGGGACGAGCAGTACTTC.

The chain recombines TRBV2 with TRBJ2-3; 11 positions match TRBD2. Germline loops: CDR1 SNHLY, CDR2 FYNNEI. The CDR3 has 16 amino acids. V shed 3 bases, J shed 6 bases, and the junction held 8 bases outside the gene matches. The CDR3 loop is CASSDRLAGGRDTQYF. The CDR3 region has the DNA TGTGCCAGCAGTGATAGGCTAGCGGGAGGTAGGGATACGCAGTATTTT.

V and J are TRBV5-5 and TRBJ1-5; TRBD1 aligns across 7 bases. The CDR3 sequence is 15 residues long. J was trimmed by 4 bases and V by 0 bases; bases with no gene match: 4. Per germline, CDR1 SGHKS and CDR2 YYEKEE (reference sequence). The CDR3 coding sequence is TGTGCCAGCAGCTTGGAGGACAGGAGTAATCAGCCCCAGCATTTT. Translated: CASSLEDRSNQPQHF.

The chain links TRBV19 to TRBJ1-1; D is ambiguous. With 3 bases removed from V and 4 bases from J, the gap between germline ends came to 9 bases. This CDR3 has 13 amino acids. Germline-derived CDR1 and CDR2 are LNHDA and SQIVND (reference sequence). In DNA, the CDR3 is TGTGCCAGTAGTATCTTTCCGAGCACTGAAGCTTTCTTT. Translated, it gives CASSIFPSTEAFF.

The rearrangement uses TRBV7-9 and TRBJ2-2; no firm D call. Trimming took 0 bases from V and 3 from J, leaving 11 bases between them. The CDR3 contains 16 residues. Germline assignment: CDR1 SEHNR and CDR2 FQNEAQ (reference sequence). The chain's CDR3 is CASSLAPARDTGELFF. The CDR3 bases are TGTGCCAGCAGCTTAGCGCCGGCACGGGACACCGGGGAGCTGTTTTTT.